This T cell receptor beta chain derives from a study of sequential checkpoint blockade in melanoma. About the research overall: Patients were randomized 1:1 to nivolumab-then-ipilimumab or ipilimumab-then-nivolumab first-line. Both treatment sequences were followed by maintenance nivolumab.

Produced via immunoSEQ multiplex PCR; TCRdb's table is partial and in-frame only. The data show 5,500 to 6,500 clones, roughly 50% seen once. Treatment indicated: randomized to nivolumab then ipilimumab (arm A) or the reverse (arm B). PBMC sorting kept live CD3+CD8+ cells without CD19 or CD56. The source was CD8+ T cells sorted from blood (inferred from file names), collected from a patient given nivolumab and ipilimumab in sequence. The receptor was derived from a human patient with melanoma. Some clones in this sample may be carry-over from other donors' samples.

CDR3 amino acids: CASSQDSGVSNYGYTF. The CDR3 DNA follows: TGCGCCAGCAGCCAAGATAGCGGGGTTTCTAACTATGGCTACACCTTC. This rearrangement joins TRBV4-3 to TRBJ1-2; D is undetermined. The CDR3 runs 16 residues. Trimming pared 0 bases from V and 0 bases from J, leaving 11 bases between. The germline V gene encodes CDR1 LGHNA and CDR2 YSLEER.